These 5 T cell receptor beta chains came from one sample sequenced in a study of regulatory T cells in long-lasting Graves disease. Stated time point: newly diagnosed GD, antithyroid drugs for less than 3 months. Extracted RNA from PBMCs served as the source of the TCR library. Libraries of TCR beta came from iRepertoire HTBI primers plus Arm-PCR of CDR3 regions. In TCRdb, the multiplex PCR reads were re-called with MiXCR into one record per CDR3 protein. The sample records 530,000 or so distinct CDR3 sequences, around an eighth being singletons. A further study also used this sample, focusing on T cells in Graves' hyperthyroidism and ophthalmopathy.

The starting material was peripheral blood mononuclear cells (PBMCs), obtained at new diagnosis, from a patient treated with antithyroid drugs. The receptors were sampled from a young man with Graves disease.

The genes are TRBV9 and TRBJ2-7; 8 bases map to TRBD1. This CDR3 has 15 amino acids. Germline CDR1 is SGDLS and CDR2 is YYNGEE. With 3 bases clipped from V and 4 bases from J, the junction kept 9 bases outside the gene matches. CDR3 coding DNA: TGTGCCAGCAGCGCAGGGGGCGCCTTAATTTACGAGCAGTACTTC. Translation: CASSAGGALIYEQYF. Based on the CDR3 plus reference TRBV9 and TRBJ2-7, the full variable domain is DSGVTQTPKHLITATGQRVTLRCSPRSGDLSVYWYQQSLDQGLQFLIQYYNGEERAKGNILERFSAQQFPDLHSELNLSSLELGDSALYFCASSAGGALIYEQYFGPGTRLTVT.

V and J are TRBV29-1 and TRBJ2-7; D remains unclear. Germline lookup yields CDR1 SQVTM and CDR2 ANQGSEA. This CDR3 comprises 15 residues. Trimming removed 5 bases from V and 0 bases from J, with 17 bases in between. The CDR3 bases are TGCAGCGTTATCGACCCCCTTTGGCTCTCCTACGAGCAGTACTTC. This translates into CSVIDPLWLSYEQYF.

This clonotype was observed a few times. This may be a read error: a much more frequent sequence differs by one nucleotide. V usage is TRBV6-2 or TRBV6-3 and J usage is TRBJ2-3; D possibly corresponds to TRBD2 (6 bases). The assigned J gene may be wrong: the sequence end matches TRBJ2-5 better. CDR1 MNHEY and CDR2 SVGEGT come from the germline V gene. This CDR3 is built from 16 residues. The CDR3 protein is CASSSGLRQALETQYF. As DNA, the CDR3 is TGTGCCAGCAGTTCGGGACTTCGCCAGGCCCTGGAGACCCAGTACTTC.

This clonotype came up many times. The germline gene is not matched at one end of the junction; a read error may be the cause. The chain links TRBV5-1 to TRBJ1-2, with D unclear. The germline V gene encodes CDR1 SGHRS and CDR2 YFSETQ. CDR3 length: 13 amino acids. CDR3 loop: CASSDSPGYGYTF. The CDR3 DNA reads TGTGCCAGCAGCGATTCGCCGGGTTATGGCTACACCTTC.

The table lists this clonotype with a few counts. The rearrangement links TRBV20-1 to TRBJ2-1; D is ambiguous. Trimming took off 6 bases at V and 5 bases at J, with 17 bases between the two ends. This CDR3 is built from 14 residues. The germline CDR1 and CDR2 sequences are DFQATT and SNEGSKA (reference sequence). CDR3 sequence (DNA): TGCAGTGCGGCGAGTCACGGCAATCACAATGAGCAGTTCTTC. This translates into CSAASHGNHNEQFF.